This TCR beta chain was documented in a study of OX40 agonist ivuxolimab in advanced cancers. Study-wide findings and caveats: Among patients with partial responses at 0.1-3.0 mg/kg, clonal expansion was among the lowest.

Deletions cut 5 bases from V and 0 bases from J, with 13 bases between. Looked up from germline, CDR1 is MNHNY and CDR2 is SVGAGI (reference sequence). The CDR3 is made up of 16 amino acids. As to this clone: As yet, its antigen is unknown.

The protocol was immunoSEQ multiplex PCR, while the TCRdb copy is restricted to in-frame clones and leaves out a portion. The sample includes about 110,000 clones, about 92% of them seen just once. This TCR derives from an adult with an advanced solid tumor such as melanoma, head and neck, liver or kidney cancer. Sequenced material: CD4+ or CD8+ T cells sorted from blood, taken in a trial of the OX40 agonist ivuxolimab. V and J are TRBV6-6 and TRBJ1-4; D is ambiguous. CDR3 nucleotides: TGTGCCAGCAGTCAAAGGACGTTTGCAACTAATGAAAAACTGTTTTTT. It is translated as CASSQRTFATNEKLFF.